Detailed here is one T cell receptor beta chain. The antigen remains unidentified. Compared with germline, one end of the junction differs, possibly owing to a read error. CDR1 PRHDT and CDR2 FYEKMQ come from the germline V gene (reference sequence). This CDR3 spans 14 amino acids. The source of the blood RNA was unsorted whole blood, and germline DNA was extracted as well. Chronic HBV infection was present in the patients, who were treatment-naive. The data derive from a study of tumor-infiltrating lymphocytes in primary liver carcinoma. Study-level information: Ages ranged from 30 to 69, with HCC or mixed HCC-cholangiocarcinoma. General observations from the study: Researchers did not compare CD4+ and CD8+ repertoires, as samples were bulk unsorted.

Researchers generated TCR beta cDNA from about 0.5 ug of total RNA, relying on a constant-region primer. The TCR beta library was amplified through three nested multiplex PCR rounds in a modified ARM-PCR procedure. Amplification in the first two PCR rounds was performed using TRBV1-TRBV30 forward primers and a C-beta reverse primer for 10 cycles each. TCRdb ran MiXCR on the multiplex PCR reads and lists one entry per CDR3 protein. The table has 330,000 or so distinct CDR3 sequences, less than 75% seen once. This receptor was taken from a man between 35 and 55 years old with primary liver carcinoma and hepatitis B virus infection. Material: peripheral blood. This chain connects TRBV13 to TRBJ2-7; the match to TRBD1 covers 8 bases. CDR3 residues: CASRLRDRYYEQYF. Here the CDR3 DNA reads TGTGCCAGCCGCTTAAGGGACAGGTACTACGAGCAGTACTTC.